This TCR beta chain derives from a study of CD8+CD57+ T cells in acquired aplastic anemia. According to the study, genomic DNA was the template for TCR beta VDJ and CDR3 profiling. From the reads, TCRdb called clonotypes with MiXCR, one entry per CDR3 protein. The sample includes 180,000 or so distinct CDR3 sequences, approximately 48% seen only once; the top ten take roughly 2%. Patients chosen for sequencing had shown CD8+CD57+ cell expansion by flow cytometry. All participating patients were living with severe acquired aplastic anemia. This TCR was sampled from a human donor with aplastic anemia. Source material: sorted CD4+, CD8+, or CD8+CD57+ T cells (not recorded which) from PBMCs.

The CDR3 DNA reads as TGCAGCGTTGAAAGGGGGGACGGTCGTCAAGAGACCCAGTACTTC. Translation gives CSVERGDGRQETQYF. The rearrangement links TRBV29-1 to TRBJ2-5; D is possibly TRBD1 or TRBD2 (6 bases each). Trimming left V 2 bases short and J 2 bases short, with 15 bases between. CDR1 and CDR2 from the germline V gene are SQVTM and ANQGSEA. This CDR3 contains 15 residues.